This TCR beta chain was sequenced in a study of blood T cell repertoires in COVID-19. Across the whole study: The samples span acute and convalescent COVID-19 from the United States, Italy and Spain. From T cells, B-cell-depleted T cells, or PBMCs came the material, which was cDNA or gDNA.

As processed by the authors: Nucleated cell counts were estimated from reference gene primer amplification. The assay was immunoSEQ multiplex PCR, and TCRdb's table has in-frame clones only and misses some. V, J and clone size reflect that table, while D and trimming were determined from the DNA. Of about 70,000 clones in the sample, 70% to 85% are singletons; the top ten hold 1.5% to 2%. CDR1 and CDR2 from the germline V gene are SGHTA and FQGTGA. CDR3 length equals 16 residues. The junction had 9 bases not matched to a gene; V was cut back by 5 bases and J by 4 bases. The sequence was obtained from a woman aged 60-75 years with acute or convalescent COVID-19. This chain connects TRBV7-3 to TRBJ2-2, with TRBD2 matching over 8 bases. Input material: peripheral blood. The CDR3 nucleotides read TGTGCCAGCAGCCCGGCGGGGGGCGCGAGCACCGGGGAGCTGTTTTTT. It translates to CASSPAGGASTGELFF.